Presented here are 24 T cell receptor beta chains from one specimen sequenced in a study of cytomegalovirus exposure and HLA in healthy donors. Primers included in the PCR were 60 Vbeta and 13 Jbeta primers. Measured with immunoSEQ multiplex PCR; TCRdb has only the in-frame clones, and not every one. The ten most abundant clones cover 2% to 2.5% of a sample with roughly 53,000 clones. The sample consisted of PBMCs. Every receptor here comes from a female donor in good health and CMV-seronegative.

The chain links TRBV5-1 to TRBJ1-1; D perhaps matches TRBD1 (6 bases). Trimming pared 4 bases from V and 1 base from J, leaving 11 bases between. Germline V gene data show CDR1 as SGHRS and CDR2 as YFSETQ. CDR3 length: 14 residues. The CDR3 protein is CASSRETGNTEAFF. CDR3 in DNA: TGCGCCAGCAGCAGGGAGACAGGGAACACTGAAGCTTTCTTT.

The chain carries TRBV4-3 and TRBJ2-3; TRBD2 matches at 12 bases. The CDR3 loop spans 19 amino acids. V lost 0 bases, J lost 2 bases, and 9 bases stayed unmatched. The germline V gene encodes CDR1 LGHNA and CDR2 YSLEER. DNA of the CDR3: TGCGCCAGCAGCCAAGATTCAACTAGCGGGGGGATTTACACAGATACGCAGTATTTT. Its translation is CASSQDSTSGGIYTDTQYF.

The chain employs TRBV7-2 and TRBJ1-1, with D tentatively TRBD1 (6 bases). This CDR3 is 13 amino acids long. The germline V gene encodes CDR1 SGHTA and CDR2 FQGNSA. Trimming shortened V by 5 bases and J by 6 bases, and 13 bases separated the two germline ends. The CDR3 loop reads CASSHGGGAEAFF. The CDR3 region has the DNA TGTGCCAGCAGCCACGGAGGGGGGGCTGAAGCTTTCTTT. Variable domain in full (rest from reference TRBV7-2 and TRBJ1-1): GAGVSQSPSNKVTEKGKDVELRCDPISGHTALYWYRQSLGQGLEFLIYFQGNSAPDKSGLPSDRFSAERTGGSVSTLTIQRTQQEDSAVYLCASSHGGGAEAFFGQGTRLTVV.

The chain combines TRBV5-1 with TRBJ2-1, with D possibly TRBD1 on 6 matching bases. This CDR3 region has 14 residues. With 2 bases removed from V and 3 bases from J, the gap between germline ends came to 9 bases. Germline lookup yields CDR1 SGHRS and CDR2 YFSETQ. The CDR3 DNA reads TGCGCCAGCAGCTTACGACAGGACTACAATGAGCAGTTCTTC. Translated: CASSLRQDYNEQFF.

The chain joins TRBV18 to TRBJ2-7, with 8 nucleotides matching TRBD1. Germline V lookup: CDR1 KGHSH, CDR2 LQKENI. The CDR3 has 17 residues. The V gene end was trimmed by 3 bases and the J gene end by 2 bases; junction bases not matched to a gene: 12. CDR3 region: CASSPLRAGQVAYEQYF. In DNA, the CDR3 is TGTGCCAGCTCACCGCTGAGGGCGGGACAGGTCGCCTACGAGCAGTACTTC.

The V call is TRBV6-1, the J call TRBJ1-2; the match to TRBD1 covers 7 bases. Unmatched junction bases numbered 7, after V lost 6 bases and J lost 3 bases. CDR1 is MNHNS, CDR2 SASEGT, per germline. CDR3 length equals 14 residues. This CDR3 is CASRYRGPDYGYTF. The CDR3 DNA sequence: TGTGCCAGCAGGTACAGGGGACCGGACTATGGCTACACCTTC.

The genes are TRBV7-9 and TRBJ2-5; 10 bases map to TRBD2. From germline, CDR1 is SEHNR and CDR2 FQNEAQ (reference sequence). The ends lost 6 bases at V and 1 base at J; junction bases unmatched: 14. The CDR3 extends over 18 amino acids. This CDR3 reads CASSSPSLAGESQETQYF. CDR3 in DNA: TGTGCCAGCAGTTCTCCTTCCCTAGCGGGGGAATCCCAAGAGACCCAGTACTTC.

This rearrangement joins TRBV6-5 to TRBJ1-6, with 10 bases identical to TRBD1. The CDR3 extends over 15 amino acids. Trimming cost V 6 bases and J 7 bases; bases outside gene matches: 6. Germline V CDR1 and CDR2: MNHEY, SVGAGI. In DNA, the CDR3 is TGTGCCAGCAGAATGACAGGGGGCTTCAATTCACCCCTCCACTTT. This translates into CASRMTGGFNSPLHF.

The genes are TRBV6-6 and TRBJ2-1; TRBD2 aligns across 7 bases. V dropped 5 bases and J dropped 7; count of bases not matched to a gene: 8. From germline, CDR1 is MNHNY and CDR2 SVGAGI (reference sequence). The length of the CDR3 is 14 residues. CDR3 nucleotides: TGTGCCAGCAGTCAGGGACTGGGGGGGAATGAGCAGTTCTTC. Amino acids: CASSQGLGGNEQFF.

The J gene is TRBJ1-5, the V gene TRBV5-4; no clear D gene. V lost 4 bases and J 4 bases, leaving 15 bases between the germline ends. This CDR3 contains 15 residues. Germline assignment: CDR1 SGHNT and CDR2 YYREEE (reference sequence). Written as DNA, the CDR3 is TGTGCCAGCAGCCGAGGCGGGGAAGAGAATCAGCCCCAGCATTTT. It codes for CASSRGGEENQPQHF.

The chain recombines TRBV4-1 with TRBJ2-1; 7 nucleotides agree with TRBD1. Per the germline V gene, CDR1 is MGHRA and CDR2 is YSYEKL. V lost 5 bases, J lost 5 bases, and 6 bases stayed unmatched. CDR3 length: 14 amino acids. The CDR3 DNA is TGCGCCAGCAGCTTCCTCGACAGGGACAATGAGCAGTTCTTC. The encoded protein is CASSFLDRDNEQFF.

V usage is TRBV19 and J usage is TRBJ2-7; 7 bases agree with TRBD1. This CDR3 spans 15 amino acids. V shed 8 bases, J shed 7 bases, and the junction held 17 bases outside the gene matches. Per the germline V gene, CDR1 is LNHDA and CDR2 is SQIVND (reference sequence). CDR3 region: CASASLGGRAREQYF. CDR3 nucleotide sequence: TGTGCCAGTGCCTCCCTAGGGGGCAGGGCAAGGGAGCAGTACTTC. Complete variable domain (other parts from reference TRBV19 and TRBJ2-7): DGGITQSPKYLFRKEGQNVTLSCEQNLNHDAMYWYRQDPGQGLRLIYYSQIVNDFQKGDIAEGYSVSREKKESFPLTVTSAQKNPTAFYLCASASLGGRAREQYFGPGTRLTVT.

The genes are TRBV4-3 and TRBJ1-4; D is ambiguous. This CDR3 spans 16 amino acids. Trimming pared 0 bases from V and 6 bases from J, leaving 14 bases between. From germline, CDR1 is LGHNA and CDR2 YSLEER. The CDR3: CASSQDPSNAYEKLFF. The CDR3 DNA reads as TGCGCCAGCAGCCAAGATCCCTCAAACGCGTATGAAAAACTGTTTTTT.

The gene calls are TRBV10-3 and TRBJ1-1; possibly TRBD1 for D (6 bases). The germline CDR1 and CDR2 sequences are ENHRY and SYGVKD. There are 13 residues in the CDR3. The ends were cut back, 8 bases at V and 1 base at J, with 11 bases in the middle. The CDR3 nucleotides are TGTGCCATCTCGGGACACCCGAACACTGAAGCTTTCTTT. It specifies CAISGHPNTEAFF.

The rearrangement joins TRBV10-3 to TRBJ2-7; 11 bases match TRBD1. V was clipped by 10 bases and J by 6 bases; unmatched bases: 5. The V gene's germline CDR1 is ENHRY and CDR2 SYGVKD. CDR3 size: 12 residues. The CDR3 nucleotides read TGTGCCACCACCGGGACAGGGGGCGAGCAGTACTTC. This encodes CATTGTGGEQYF.

The chain links TRBV4-3 to TRBJ1-1; 7 bases line up with TRBD1. Germline V gene sequence: CDR1 LGHNA, CDR2 YSLEER. The CDR3 is made up of 15 amino acids. V dropped 6 bases and J dropped 3; count of bases not matched to a gene: 10. The CDR3 DNA follows: TGCGCCAGCAGTCCAGGGGGATATAAGTACACTGAAGCTTTCTTT. Its protein is CASSPGGYKYTEAFF.

The chain links TRBV18 to TRBJ1-1; possibly TRBD1 for D (6 bases). Germline-derived CDR1 and CDR2 are KGHSH and LQKENI. The CDR3 runs 14 residues. V dropped 3 bases and J dropped 2 bases, with 10 bases sitting between them. The CDR3 loop reads CASSPRQENTEAFF. The CDR3 nucleotides are TGTGCCAGCTCACCTCGACAGGAAAACACTGAAGCTTTCTTT.

The chain joins TRBV9 to TRBJ1-2; D unclear. This CDR3 spans 16 amino acids. V lost 4 bases, J lost 4 bases, and 20 bases lay in between. The V gene's germline CDR1 is SGDLS and CDR2 YYNGEE. The CDR3 coding sequence is TGTGCCAGCAGCCCCCGATCCGAATCCGGGATCTATGGCTACACCTTC. It codes for CASSPRSESGIYGYTF.

This chain uses TRBV6-4 with TRBJ1-2; D may be TRBD1 (5 bases). Trimming took off 0 bases at V and 4 bases at J, with 21 bases between the two ends. This CDR3 comprises 18 residues. In germline, CDR1 is MRHNA, CDR2 SNTAGT. The CDR3 DNA reads as TGTGCCAGCAGTGACTCAAGGAGGGATGCCGGGGGTAGCTATGGCTACACCTTC. This gives the protein CASSDSRRDAGGSYGYTF.

The gene calls are TRBV29-1 and TRBJ2-3; maybe TRBD2 (6 bases). The CDR3 sequence is 14 residues long. V was trimmed by 7 bases and J by 1 base, leaving 15 bases between them. Per germline, CDR1 SQVTM and CDR2 ANQGSEA. The CDR3 here is CSAERVVRTDTQYF. The CDR3 DNA reads TGCAGCGCTGAGCGGGTGGTCCGCACAGATACGCAGTATTTT.

Of note for this clone: This same CDR3 is encoded by further DNA sequences in the sample. The V call is TRBV5-1, the J call TRBJ2-7; the D gene is possibly TRBD2 (6 bases). Per the germline V gene, CDR1 is SGHRS and CDR2 is YFSETQ. V was pared by 5 bases and J by 2 bases, with 14 bases between. This CDR3 has 14 amino acids. CDR3 nucleotides: TGCGCCAGCAGTCCCGGGACTCTAACCTACGAGCAGTACTTC. This translates into CASSPGTLTYEQYF.

The J gene is TRBJ2-6, the V gene TRBV4-3; maybe TRBD1 (7 bases). Germline-derived CDR1 and CDR2 are LGHNA and YSLEER. Trimming pared 0 bases from V and 2 bases from J, leaving 11 bases between. The CDR3 is made up of 17 amino acids. CDR3 region: CASSQDSGGTGANVLTF. The CDR3 DNA is TGCGCCAGCAGCCAAGATTCAGGGGGGACTGGGGCCAACGTCCTGACTTTC.

The chain joins TRBV5-1 to TRBJ2-5; 8 bases line up with TRBD2. Germline assignment: CDR1 SGHRS and CDR2 YFSETQ. Unmatched junction bases numbered 7, after V lost 0 bases and J lost 9 bases. This CDR3 region has 14 residues. CDR3 amino acids: CASSLARLASPQYF. For the CDR3, the DNA is TGCGCCAGCAGCTTGGCGAGACTAGCGAGCCCCCAGTACTTC.

CDR3 in amino acids: CASRLTLPINYGYTF. CDR3 nucleotides: TGTGCCAGCCGACTGACCCTCCCTATAAACTATGGCTACACCTTC. The J gene is TRBJ1-2, the V gene TRBV2; D not resolved. The length of the CDR3 is 15 residues. Germline V gene data show CDR1 as SNHLY and CDR2 as FYNNEI. Trimming cost V 8 bases and J 2 bases, with 18 bases left between them.